This entry describes one T cell receptor beta chain. The sample is drawn from a study of blood T cell repertoires in COVID-19. Study in general: Both acute and convalescent COVID-19 samples were obtained from the United States, Italy and Spain.

Authors' analysis steps: Reference gene primer amplification in the assay estimated nucleated cell counts. The repertoire was sequenced with immunoSEQ multiplex PCR; TCRdb's copy has only in-frame clones and lacks some. D and trimming come from the DNA, and the V and J calls and clone size come from that table. Among fewer than 250,000 clones listed, about 88% were seen once. Sequenced: peripheral blood. The receptor was derived from a woman aged 35 to 49 with acute or convalescent COVID-19.

The CDR3 region has the DNA TGTGCCAGCAGTCCGACATCAGGGACTGGAAACACCATATATTTT. This sequence encodes CASSPTSGTGNTIYF. The chain uses TRBV28 and TRBJ1-3; a weak D match, TRBD1 (5 bases). The CDR3 has 15 residues. CDR1 is MDHEN, CDR2 SYDVKM, per germline. The ends were cut back, 5 bases at V and 2 bases at J, with 13 bases in the middle. The whole variable domain, remainder taken from reference TRBV28 and TRBJ1-3, is DVKVTQSSRYLVKRTGEKVFLECVQDMDHENMFWYRQDPGLGLRLIYFSYDVKMKEKGDIPEGYSVSREKKERFSLILESASTNQTSMYLCASSPTSGTGNTIYFGEGSWLTVV.